This T cell receptor (beta chain) was retrieved from a study of CD8 T cells in Susac syndrome. Reverse transcription of 0.5 to 1 ug RNA was performed with random hexamers. TCRdb fed the immunoSEQ multiplex PCR reads into MiXCR, producing one record per CDR3 protein. The sample includes 150,000 to 200,000 distinct CDR3 sequences, about 95% seen only once; the top ten take 0.11% to 0.15%. Germline lookup yields CDR1 SNHLY and CDR2 FYNNEI. Trimming left V 3 bases short and J 1 base short, with 7 bases between. The CDR3 contains 14 residues. TEMRA cells were FACS-enriched and CD8+ and CD4+ T cells negatively isolated.

This sequence was found in a human donor in good health. The gene calls are TRBV2 and TRBJ1-5; D is unresolved. Sequences were obtained from CD4+ T cells from PBMCs. The CDR3 nucleotides are TGTGCCAGCAGTGAGATTGAAAGCAATCAGCCCCAGCATTTT. Its translation is CASSEIESNQPQHF.